This TCR beta chain was sequenced in a study of beta chain features in type 1 diabetes. Regarding the study as a whole: Compared to healthy donors, patients appeared to have naive, central memory and Treg TCRB repertoires that were more alike.

Notes on this clone: As yet, its antigen is unknown.

Expressed TCRB transcripts got sequenced, as all isolated RNA was reverse transcribed. Produced via immunoSEQ multiplex PCR; TCRdb's table is partial and in-frame only. The repertoire has just over 600,000 clones, around 15% of them found once; the top ten carry about 0.087%. Germline V gene data show CDR1 as KGHSH and CDR2 as LQKENI. V lost 0 bases and J lost 7, with 4 bases in between. The length of the CDR3 is 12 residues. The source material was naive CD4+ T cells from blood. This receptor was obtained from a young man in good health. V usage is TRBV18 and J usage is TRBJ1-5, with no clear D. The chain's CDR3 is CASSPPAQPQHF. The CDR3 bases are TGTGCCAGCTCACCACCGGCACAGCCCCAGCATTTT.